The rows below give T cell receptor beta chains drawn from one sample of a study of cytomegalovirus exposure and HLA in healthy donors. Assay: immunoSEQ multiplex PCR; the TCRdb copy retains only in-frame clones and omits some. Here the sample spans approximately 220,000 clones, approximately 80% being singletons. The source material was PBMCs. The origin of the receptors is a boy aged 2 to 10 in good health and CMV-seronegative. The CDR3 runs from the conserved cysteine through the conserved F or W. The D gene is left open where the match is weak. Some rows have no size entry. The others give once, few or many, or a class for an expanded clone.

TRBV5-6	19	-	TRBJ2-5	TRBD2	CASSPRTETSGGRGETQYF	TGTGCCAGCAGCCCCCGGACAGAGACTAGCGGGGGACGTGGGGAGACCCAGTACTTC
TRBV6-1	15	-	TRBJ2-3	TRBD1	CASSTRDRVADTQYF	TGTGCCAGCAGTACCCGGGACAGGGTTGCAGATACGCAGTATTTT
TRBV5-6	16	few	TRBJ2-2	-	CASSPVFREDTGELFF	TGTGCCAGCAGCCCTGTCTTCAGGGAGGACACCGGGGAGCTGTTTTTT
TRBV5-1	14	-	TRBJ1-1	-	CASAQQGLNTEAFF	TGCGCCAGCGCTCAACAGGGATTGAACACTGAAGCTTTCTTT
TRBV20-1	11	-	TRBJ2-4	TRBD1	CSPRTGDIQYF	TGCAGTCCCAGGACAGGGGACATTCAGTACTTC
TRBV6-1	15	once	TRBJ2-3	TRBD2	CASSQASGSTDTPYF	TGTGCCAGCAGTCAGGCTAGCGGGAGCACAGATACGCCGTATTTT
TRBV5-6	13	-	TRBJ2-7	TRBD1	CASSLAGGNEQYF	TGTGCCAGCAGCTTGGCAGGGGGCAACGAGCAGTACTTC
TRBV18	16	-	TRBJ2-5	TRBD2	CASSLAAGGNQETQYF	TGTGCCAGCTCACTGGCAGCGGGAGGGAACCAAGAGACCCAGTACTTC
TRBV19	14	-	TRBJ1-2	-	CASERGSGIYGYTF	TGTGCCAGTGAGAGGGGGAGTGGTATCTATGGCTACACCTTC
TRBV7-6	17	-	TRBJ2-2	TRBD2	CASSRGTSGGLSGELFF	TGTGCCAGCAGCCGCGGGACTAGCGGGGGGTTAAGCGGGGAGCTGTTTTTT
TRBV6-5	14	-	TRBJ1-1	TRBD1	CASSIDRGQTEAFF	TGTGCCAGCAGTATCGACAGGGGGCAAACTGAAGCTTTCTTT
TRBV10-3	16	-	TRBJ2-5	-	CAISEGLTASQETQYF	TGTGCCATCAGTGAGGGGTTGACAGCCTCCCAAGAGACCCAGTACTTC
TRBV6-1	13	-	TRBJ1-2	-	CASIGGHLYGYTF	TGTGCCAGCATCGGGGGGCACCTCTATGGCTACACCTTC
TRBV29-1	16	-	TRBJ2-5	-	CSVDFRGSRNPETQYF	TGCAGCGTTGATTTTCGGGGGAGTCGCAACCCGGAGACCCAGTACTTC
TRBV5-1	14	few	TRBJ2-2	-	CASSLQGGTGELFF	TGCGCCAGCAGTCTACAGGGTGGGACCGGGGAGCTGTTTTTT
TRBV30	16	-	TRBJ2-6	-	CAWTVPLVSGANVLTF	TGTGCCTGGACCGTCCCTCTAGTATCCGGGGCCAACGTCCTGACTTTC
TRBV5-1	17	-	TRBJ2-3	TRBD2	CASSLVGGLAGPDTQYF	TGCGCCAGCAGCTTGGTTGGGGGACTAGCGGGTCCAGATACGCAGTATTTT
TRBV27	14	-	TRBJ1-1	TRBD1	CASRAGQGHTEAFF	TGTGCCAGCAGAGCCGGACAGGGGCACACTGAAGCTTTCTTT
TRBV30	17	-	TRBJ1-2	TRBD1	CAWSDSKRTGVTYGYTF	TGTGCCTGGAGTGATTCTAAACGGACAGGGGTAACCTATGGCTACACCTTC
TRBV5-1	17	-	TRBJ2-3	TRBD2	CASSLDPRLAGTDTQYF	TGCGCCAGCAGCTTGGACCCCCGGCTAGCGGGCACAGATACGCAGTATTTT
TRBV2	13	-	TRBJ2-7	-	CASSGQVAYEQYF	TGTGCCAGCAGTGGACAGGTCGCATACGAGCAGTACTTC
TRBV19	15	-	TRBJ2-2	-	CASSIFQGGTGELFF	TGTGCCAGTAGTATATTCCAGGGGGGAACCGGGGAGCTGTTTTTT
TRBV29-1	13	-	TRBJ1-2	-	CSVGRREFHGYTF	TGCAGCGTTGGCAGGCGGGAGTTCCATGGCTACACCTTC
TRBV27	13	once	TRBJ2-7	TRBD1	CASGHRGPYEQYF	TGTGCCAGCGGTCACAGGGGCCCCTACGAGCAGTACTTC
TRBV5-8	16	-	TRBJ2-2	-	CASSQDGRLNTGELFF	TGTGCCAGCAGCCAGGACGGTAGACTAAACACCGGGGAGCTGTTTTTT
TRBV5-8	17	-	TRBJ2-4	TRBD2	CASSLRGTSLAKNIQYF	TGTGCCAGCAGCTTGCGGGGGACTAGTCTAGCCAAAAACATTCAGTACTTC
TRBV2	14	-	TRBJ2-1	TRBD1	CASSPRTGLDEQFF	TGTGCCAGCAGTCCCAGGACAGGGTTGGATGAGCAGTTCTTC
TRBV5-1	12	-	TRBJ2-5	-	CASSLDRETQYF	TGCGCCAGCAGCTTGGATCGAGAGACCCAGTACTTC
TRBV21-1	13	-	TRBJ2-7	-	CASSPRGAYEQYF	TGTGCCAGCAGCCCCCGGGGGGCCTACGAGCAGTACTTC
TRBV6-1	14	-	TRBJ1-1	-	CASSERVWNTEAFF	TGTGCCAGCAGTGAACGCGTGTGGAACACTGAAGCTTTCTTT
TRBV18	16	-	TRBJ1-1	-	CASSHFNGYLDTEAFF	TGTGCCAGCTCACACTTCAACGGGTATCTGGACACTGAAGCTTTCTTT
TRBV2	14	-	TRBJ1-2	-	CASSEGQAPYGYTF	TGTGCCAGCAGTGAAGGTCAGGCGCCCTATGGCTACACCTTC
TRBV5-1	13	-	TRBJ2-7	TRBD1	CASSRDRMNEQYF	TGCGCCAGCAGCAGGGACAGGATGAACGAGCAGTACTTC
TRBV4-1	14	-	TRBJ2-7	-	CASSQGPLIHEQYF	TGCGCCAGCAGCCAAGGGCCCTTGATCCACGAGCAGTACTTC
TRBV11-2	13	-	TRBJ1-1	-	CASSLGGHTEAFF	TGTGCCAGCAGCTTAGGAGGGCACACTGAAGCTTTCTTT
TRBV2	15	-	TRBJ1-1	-	CASSEDQGGNTEAFF	TGTGCCAGCAGTGAAGATCAGGGCGGGAACACTGAAGCTTTCTTT